A single sample is the source of the 13 T cell receptor beta chains below, sequenced in a study of CD8+CD57+ T cells in acquired aplastic anemia. The use of genomic DNA as template underpinned the TCR beta VDJ and CDR3 profiling. From the reads, TCRdb called clonotypes with MiXCR, one entry per CDR3 protein. Of some 130,000 distinct CDR3 sequences in the sample, 48% were seen once. Sequences were obtained from sorted CD4+, CD8+, or CD8+CD57+ T cells (not recorded which) from PBMCs. These receptors all come from a human donor in good health, serving as a control.

This clonotype was counted only a few times. This chain joins TRBV19 and TRBJ2-4; maybe TRBD1 (6 bases). CDR1 is LNHDA, CDR2 SQIVND, per germline (reference sequence). Trimming stripped 5 bases from V and 3 bases from J, with 11 bases between. CDR3 length: 14 amino acids. CDR3 sequence reads: CASSGQGGKNIQYF. DNA of the CDR3: TGTGCCAGTAGTGGACAAGGGGGCAAAAACATTCAGTACTTC.

The genes are TRBV7-9 and TRBJ2-5, with 10 bases lining up with TRBD1. Per germline, CDR1 SEHNR and CDR2 FQNEAQ (reference sequence). Unmatched junction bases numbered 7, after V lost 5 bases and J lost 4 bases. This CDR3 spans 15 amino acids. The CDR3 nucleotides are TGTGCCAGCAGCCGGGACAGGGGATCGGGAGAGACCCAGTACTTC. Encoded protein: CASSRDRGSGETQYF. Together with reference TRBV7-9 and TRBJ2-5, the CDR3 gives the full variable domain: DTGVSQNPRHKITKRGQNVTFRCDPISEHNRLYWYRQTLGQGPEFLTYFQNEAQLEKSRLLSDRFSAERPKGSFSTLEIQRTEQGDSAMYLCASSRDRGSGETQYFGPGTRLLVL.

This chain links TRBV7-2 with TRBJ2-7; 10 bases agree with TRBD1. The germline V gene has CDR1 SGHTA and CDR2 FQGNSA. V was clipped by 0 bases and J by 3 bases; unmatched bases: 5. The CDR3 runs 16 residues. Here the CDR3 reads CASSLAMDRGGYEQYF. Written as DNA, the CDR3 is TGTGCCAGCAGCTTAGCGATGGACAGGGGGGGCTACGAGCAGTACTTC.

The sample holds many counts of this clonotype. The chain couples TRBV5-1 to TRBJ2-7; D remains unclear. Germline CDR1 SGHRS, CDR2 YFSETQ. This CDR3 comprises 12 residues. Trimming cost V 4 bases and J 3 bases, with 8 bases left between them. In DNA, the CDR3 is TGCGCCAGCAGCCCAACCTTCTACGAGCAGTACTTC. Its translation is CASSPTFYEQYF.

The J gene is TRBJ2-7, the V gene TRBV12-3 or TRBV12-4, with 7 nucleotides matching TRBD2. After removal of 3 bases from V and 5 bases from J, the junction contained 1 base not matched to a gene. CDR3 length: 12 residues. The CDR3 spells CASSFGLDEQYF. The CDR3 nucleotides are TGTGCCAGCAGTTTTGGACTAGACGAGCAGTACTTC.

The gene calls are TRBV2 and TRBJ1-2; D is ambiguous. Trimming cost V 1 base and J 5 bases, with 8 bases left between them. CDR1 and CDR2 (germline): SNHLY, FYNNEI. The CDR3 is made up of 13 amino acids. The DNA of the CDR3 is TGTGCCAGCAGTGAAGGCCGGGAGTATGGCTACACCTTC. Its translation is CASSEGREYGYTF.

This clonotype was counted many times. The rearrangement uses TRBV6-5 and TRBJ1-2; no definite D call. The germline V gene encodes CDR1 MNHEY and CDR2 SVGAGI. Trimming removed 0 bases from V and 6 bases from J, with 17 bases in between. This CDR3 is 16 amino acids long. CDR3 nucleotides: TGTGCCAGCAGTTACTCGATGGTAGGGCTTGGGGATGGCTACACCTTC. Translated: CASSYSMVGLGDGYTF.

To note about this clonotype: A much larger clone lies a single base off, so this may be a read error. The rearrangement uses TRBV11-2 and TRBJ1-1; tentative D call: TRBD1 (5 bases). The germline gives CDR1 SGHAT, CDR2 FQNNGV. The V and J ends lost 5 bases and 1 base respectively, with 17 bases between them. There are 16 residues in the CDR3. CDR3 residues: CASSPQGMAGNTEAFF. Here the CDR3 DNA reads TGTGCCAGCAGCCCCCAGGGTATGGCTGGGAACACTGAAGCTTTCTTT.

The chain combines TRBV10-3 with TRBJ2-7; 11 bases line up with TRBD1. Germline V gives CDR1 ENHRY, CDR2 SYGVKD. The CDR3 length is 14 residues. With V trimmed by 11 bases and J by 3 bases, 9 bases remained unmatched. This CDR3 is CAATPGQGVYEQYF. The CDR3 DNA reads as TGTGCCGCGACCCCGGGACAGGGGGTCTACGAGCAGTACTTC.

There are a few counts of this clonotype. The rearrangement links TRBV24-1 to TRBJ1-2, with D tentatively TRBD1 (5 bases). CDR1 is KGHDR, CDR2 SFDVKD, per germline. CDR3 length equals 14 residues. The V gene lost 4 bases and the J gene lost 5 bases, with 13 bases spanning the gap. The CDR3 loop reads CATSESRVEYGYTF. DNA of the CDR3: TGTGCCACCAGTGAGAGCAGGGTTGAGTATGGCTACACCTTC.

At least ten counts were recorded for this clonotype. V usage is TRBV7-2 and J usage is TRBJ1-1, with D possibly matching TRBD1 (5 bases). The ends were cut back, 1 base at V and 4 bases at J, with 10 bases in the middle. The CDR3 has 14 residues. Germline CDR1 reads SGHTA; CDR2 reads FQGNSA. This chain's CDR3 is CASSLGGGATEAFF. The CDR3 DNA sequence: TGTGCCAGCAGCTTAGGGGGGGGAGCCACTGAAGCTTTCTTT.

V is TRBV24-1 and J is TRBJ2-7; 12 bases map to TRBD2. The junction had 9 bases not matched to a gene; V was cut back by 4 bases and J by 3 bases. The CDR3 loop spans 17 amino acids. The V gene's germline CDR1 is KGHDR and CDR2 SFDVKD. The CDR3 bases are TGTGCCACCAGTGACCGAGCTAGCGGGGGGGCCGACTACGAGCAGTACTTC. This encodes CATSDRASGGADYEQYF.

This clonotype was recorded many times. CDR3 region: CASSQNAYGTGTNTIYF. The CDR3 DNA is TGTGCCAGCAGCCAAAACGCCTATGGGACAGGGACAAACACCATATATTTT. This chain connects TRBV13 to TRBJ1-3, with TRBD1 matching 9 bases. CDR1 is PRHDT and CDR2 is FYEKMQ in the germline V gene (reference sequence). The junction had 14 bases not matched to a gene; V was cut back by 5 bases and J by 6 bases. This CDR3 spans 17 amino acids.